This TCR beta chain emerged from a study of response to subunit inactivated influenza vaccine. Study results and limitations: It was suggested by the authors that few new T cells are recruited by each seasonal influenza vaccination.

The V and J ends lost 5 bases and 4 bases respectively, with 18 bases between them. Germline CDR1 and CDR2: SGHTA and FQGTGA. The CDR3 has 15 amino acids. This clonotype appeared a few times. Its antigen is undetermined. Each CDR3 protein is one row after TCRdb ran MiXCR on the RT-PCR reads. The sample has around 470,000 distinct CDR3 sequences; 6% to 9% are singletons. The sequencing here drew on PBMCs from blood, taken 23 to 25 months after vaccination. The receptor comes from a man aged 50 to 69 who received an inactivated influenza vaccine. The V gene is TRBV7-3, the J gene TRBJ2-7; D is possibly TRBD2 (6 bases). In nucleotides, the CDR3 is TGTGCCAGCAGCCCCTTGGGGGGTGAGGGTTACGAGCAGTACTTC. This translates into CASSPLGGEGYEQYF.